The source of this TCR beta chain is a study of tumor and adjacent non-tumor tissue in lung cancer listed by TCRdb under 2018. For context, the study as a whole: The cohort included 12 adenocarcinoma, 2 squamous cell carcinoma and 1 small cell lung cancer patients. The 15 enrolled patients, of whom some ten were men and 5 were women, were aged about 31 to 85 years and were diagnosed with TNM stage I to III disease. Sequencing produced 130,000,000 or so productive TCRbeta reads in total, an average of about 4.2 million reads per sample. Using bulk TCRbeta repertoires from over twelve lung cancer patients, the study set lung tumor tissue side by side with matched distant non-tumor lung tissue. For each patient, one tumor sample and one normal lung sample were taken, giving about 31 paired specimens that underwent TCRbeta CDR3 sequencing.

Its CDR3 holds 15 amino acids, cysteine through phenylalanine. This entry keeps only the CDR3 DNA: 45 bases, framed from base 1. The germline V gene (reference sequence) gives CDR1 as DFQATT and CDR2 as SNEGSKA. Study-wide findings and limitations: The methods do not name the sequencing platform or mention unique molecular identifiers. Because peripheral blood was not sequenced, blood TCRbeta repertoires in the lung cancer patients of the study were not examined. Younger patients had significantly higher TCR diversity, and higher tumor TCR diversity was associated with shorter overall and disease-free survival. Tumor tissue showed significantly greater TCR diversity (inverse Simpson) than normal lung tissue (431.37 vs 166.20, P = 0.0075, Mann-Whitney U test). A significantly larger cumulative share of the repertoire was made up by the top 100 clones in normal lung than in tumor tissue. With only roughly 14 patients in the cohort, the authors noted that larger samples and more detailed clinical data are needed.

RNA was isolated from bulk unsorted tissue, and RNA quality was assessed with a NanoDrop ND-1000 and an Agilent 2100. Normal lung samples were distant non-tumor tissue taken more than 3 cm from the tumor edge. Donors were newly diagnosed lung cancer patients admitted for thoracic surgery in China between August and November 2014, without prior chemotherapy. Patients with previous radiotherapy or chemotherapy, or with another concurrent cancer, were excluded from the study. Surgical tissue pieces of roughly 1-2 cm3 were preserved in RNAlater solution and were kept at -80 degrees C until use. Receptor libraries were prepared by multiplex PCR. The instrument given in TCRdb is Illumina HiSeq 2500. TCRbeta libraries were constructed through three rounds of nested PCR with primers (Table S4) according to protocols modified from ARM-PCR. Before sequencing, PCR products of 200-500 bp were cut from the gel and purified using the QIAquick gel extraction kit. Per the authors' processing: Trimmomatic was used to clean the reads, FLASH merged the cleaned reads into complete CDR3 sequences, and MiTCR assigned the sequences to V(D)J germline segments. Clonal diversity was computed as the inverse Simpson's index with VDJtools. A read counted as productive if the sequence was in-frame and lacked a premature stop codon. TCRdb reanalyzed the raw reads on its own, using fastp at Q25 for trimming and MiXCR for clone calling, and kept in-frame beta chains. Each entry merges the rows of one CDR3 protein and shows their most common DNA and genes. What appears here as the V and J calls and clone size reflects TCRdb's work, not the paper's. The sample table shows over 100,000 distinct CDR3 sequences, and about 61% are seen once. The ten largest account for about 20% of the sample.

This clonotype was counted a few times. Its antigen has not been determined. One end of the junction varies from germline; a read error may be responsible. Sequenced input: distant non-tumor lung tissue. The clonotype was recovered from a man aged 60 to 69 with non-small cell lung cancer. The chain is encoded by TRBV20-1 joined to TRBJ2-7; 8 bases in the middle match TRBD2. The bases are TGCGGTGCCCGCGATGTAGCGGGACTAGCCTACGAGCAGTACTTC. Its protein is CGARDVAGLAYEQYF.